The 20 T cell receptor beta chains below were found in one sample sequenced in a study of blood T cell repertoires in COVID-19. Clones were sequenced by immunoSEQ multiplex PCR, and TCRdb holds only the in-frame ones, with some missing. This sample has about 200,000 clones, with roughly 88% found just once. The sequenced sample was peripheral blood. The receptor source for this set is a man aged 45-65 years with COVID-19, enrolled during active disease.

In nucleotides, the CDR3 is TGCAGCGTTGTCGCAGGGCCCGGGGAGCTGTTTTTT. Protein: CSVVAGPGELFF. The chain carries TRBV29-1 and TRBJ2-2; TRBD1 is a possible D gene (5 bases). Germline V gives CDR1 SQVTM, CDR2 ANQGSEA. The length of the CDR3 is 12 residues. V dropped 4 bases and J dropped 6 bases, with 9 bases sitting between them.

The rearrangement joins TRBV7-9 to TRBJ2-3; a weak D match, TRBD2 (5 bases). This CDR3 has 13 residues. V lost 5 bases and J lost 4, with 10 bases in between. Germline CDR1 and CDR2: SEHNR and FQNEAQ (reference sequence). This chain's CDR3 is CASSTRGPDTQYF. In DNA, the CDR3 is TGTGCCAGCAGCACCCGGGGTCCAGATACGCAGTATTTT.

This clone was counted once. V and J are TRBV5-4 and TRBJ2-2; 11 bases match TRBD2. The CDR3 has 16 residues. The germline V gene has CDR1 SGHNT and CDR2 YYREEE (reference sequence). V shed 4 bases and J 4 bases; nucleotides not matched to a gene: 6. Written as DNA, the CDR3 is TGTGCCAGCAGCAAGACTAGCGGGGCCCTCACCGGGGAGCTGTTTTTT. It encodes CASSKTSGALTGELFF. The full variable domain, rest sourced from reference TRBV5-4 and TRBJ2-2, is ETGVTQSPTHLIKTRGQQVTLRCSSQSGHNTVSWYQQALGQGPQFIFQYYREEENGRGNFPPRFSGLQFPNYSSELNVNALELDDSALYLCASSKTSGALTGELFFGEGSRLTVL.

The V gene is TRBV10-3, the J gene TRBJ1-5, with D possibly being TRBD1 (6 bases). Germline loops: CDR1 ENHRY, CDR2 SYGVKD. Trimming left V 3 bases short and J 0 bases short, with 6 bases between. The CDR3 runs 14 residues. CDR3 nucleotides: TGTGCCATCAGTGAAGGGGGTAGCAATCAGCCCCAGCATTTT. It specifies CAISEGGSNQPQHF.

This clone was found once. The J gene is TRBJ2-2, the V gene TRBV28; TRBD2 matches at 11 bases. The CDR3 length is 15 residues. With 6 bases clipped from V and 8 bases from J, the junction kept 8 bases outside the gene matches. Germline V gene lookup returns CDR1 MDHEN and CDR2 SYDVKM. The CDR3: CASRAPGLAEGELFF. The CDR3 bases are TGTGCCAGCAGGGCTCCGGGACTAGCGGAAGGGGAGCTGTTTTTT. The variable domain in full, completed from reference TRBV28 and TRBJ2-2, reads DVKVTQSSRYLVKRTGEKVFLECVQDMDHENMFWYRQDPGLGLRLIYFSYDVKMKEKGDIPEGYSVSREKKERFSLILESASTNQTSMYLCASRAPGLAEGELFFGEGSRLTVL.

The chain carries TRBV12-3 or TRBV12-4 and TRBJ2-3, with TRBD1 matching over 7 bases. V lost 6 bases, J lost 3 bases, and 3 bases stayed unmatched. CDR3 size: 13 residues. The CDR3 DNA follows: TGTGCCAGCAGACAGACAGGGACAGATACGCAGTATTTT. This codes for CASRQTGTDTQYF.

This clone was seen a few times. This chain uses TRBV24-1 with TRBJ2-3; 7 bases match TRBD1. The V segment lost 3 bases and the J segment 8 bases; nucleotides outside the gene matches: 22. CDR3 length: 19 amino acids. Per the germline V gene, CDR1 is KGHDR and CDR2 is SFDVKD. CDR3 loop: CATSDPAGTDLPDGSTQYF. CDR3 nucleotide sequence: TGTGCCACCAGTGATCCCGCCGGGACAGACCTACCGGATGGTAGTACGCAGTATTTT.

The chain has TRBV7-6 and TRBJ1-1, with D perhaps TRBD1 (6 bases). CDR1 and CDR2 (germline): SGHVS, FNYEAQ. V lost 0 bases and J lost 2, with 10 bases in between. The CDR3 totals 15 residues. CDR3 region: CASSLAGTPNTEAFF. The CDR3 nucleotides read TGTGCCAGCAGCTTAGCCGGGACACCCAACACTGAAGCTTTCTTT.

The chain employs TRBV10-3 and TRBJ2-3; 7 bases are a match to TRBD2. The CDR3 totals 13 residues. Germline V gene data show CDR1 as ENHRY and CDR2 as SYGVKD. V was clipped by 7 bases and J by 2 bases; unmatched bases: 3. Here the CDR3 reads CAIKGRDTDTQYF. DNA of the CDR3: TGTGCCATCAAGGGGAGGGACACAGATACGCAGTATTTT.

The chain carries TRBV5-6 and TRBJ2-3, with D perhaps TRBD2 (6 bases). This CDR3 is built from 15 residues. V was cut by 0 bases and J by 4 bases, with 12 bases left in between. Looked up from germline, CDR1 is SGHDT and CDR2 is YYEEEE. CDR3 sequence: CASSLARRDSDTQYF. The DNA of the CDR3 is TGTGCCAGCAGCTTGGCACGCAGGGACTCAGATACGCAGTATTTT.

V is TRBV7-8 and J is TRBJ1-3; no reliable D call. The CDR3 is made up of 14 amino acids. Germline-derived CDR1 and CDR2 are SGHVS and FQNEAQ. Trimming cost V 1 base and J 0 bases, with 4 bases left between them. In DNA form, the CDR3 reads TGTGCCAGCAGCTTAGGCAGCTCTGGAAACACCATATATTTT. Translation: CASSLGSSGNTIYF. Drawing the rest from reference TRBV7-8 and TRBJ1-3, the complete variable domain is GAGVSQSPRYKVAKRGQDVALRCDPISGHVSLFWYQQALGQGPEFLTYFQNEAQLDKSGLPSDRFFAERPEGSVSTLKIQRTQQEDSAVYLCASSLGSSGNTIYFGEGSWLTVV.

The rearrangement links TRBV27 to TRBJ2-3; D perhaps matches TRBD1 (6 bases). The CDR3 runs to 13 residues. The germline CDR1 and CDR2 sequences are MNHEY and SMNVEV (reference sequence). Trimming removed 5 bases from V and 3 bases from J, with 9 bases in between. The CDR3 loop reads CASSGQGTDTQYF. The CDR3 DNA follows: TGTGCCAGCAGTGGGCAGGGGACAGATACGCAGTATTTT.

CDR3 amino acids: CASSFGTGVEETQYF. CDR3 DNA sequence: TGTGCCAGCAGCTTTGGGACAGGGGTGGAAGAGACCCAGTACTTC. V is TRBV5-8 and J is TRBJ2-5; 10 bases map to TRBD1. The junction had 4 bases not matched to a gene; V was cut back by 2 bases and J by 3 bases. This CDR3 is built from 15 residues. CDR1 and CDR2 from the germline V gene are SGHTS and YDEGEE.

V gene TRBV6-5 combines with J gene TRBJ2-1, with 10 nucleotides matching TRBD2. CDR3 length equals 15 residues. Germline values: CDR1 MNHEY, CDR2 SVGAGI. Trimming at V came to 6 bases and at J to 0 bases, leaving 2 bases not matched to a gene. For the CDR3, the DNA is TGTGCCAGCAGACTAGCGGGGACCTCCTACAATGAGCAGTTCTTC. Its protein is CASRLAGTSYNEQFF.

The rearrangement uses TRBV4-3 and TRBJ2-1; TRBD2 matches at 9 bases. From germline, CDR1 is LGHNA and CDR2 YSLEER. CDR3 length: 17 residues. V lost 0 bases and J lost 3; bases outside the gene matches: 6. The chain's CDR3 is CASSQDRLAGNYNEQFF. As DNA, the CDR3 is TGCGCCAGCAGCCAAGATCGCCTAGCGGGGAACTACAATGAGCAGTTCTTC.

The chain has TRBV18 and TRBJ1-1, with D perhaps TRBD1 (6 bases). The germline V gene has CDR1 KGHSH and CDR2 LQKENI. The V end lost 6 bases, the J end lost 3 bases, and 11 bases lay between the germline ends. The CDR3 has 13 amino acids. The CDR3 protein is CASSLRQDTEAFF. CDR3 DNA: TGTGCCAGCTCCCTTCGACAGGACACTGAAGCTTTCTTT.

This chain links TRBV19 with TRBJ2-1; 11 bases fit TRBD2. The CDR3 is made up of 14 amino acids. Germline loops: CDR1 LNHDA, CDR2 SQIVND (reference sequence). The trim removed 6 bases at V and 5 bases at J, leaving 3 bases unmatched. The CDR3 reads CASRASGGHNEQFF. DNA for the CDR3: TGTGCCAGTAGGGCTAGCGGGGGGCACAATGAGCAGTTCTTC.

V and J are TRBV3-1 (or the pseudogene TRBV3-2) and TRBJ2-3; D is undetermined. The V gene lost 6 bases and the J gene lost 6 bases, with 10 bases spanning the gap. This CDR3 contains 12 residues. The germline V gene has CDR1 LGHDT and CDR2 YNNKEL (reference sequence). CDR3 residues: CASSTSGDTQYF. The CDR3, as DNA: TGTGCCAGCAGTACGTCCGGGGATACGCAGTATTTT.

This clone has just one count. CDR3 region: CASSIGPGRSEKLFF. The CDR3, as DNA: TGTGCCAGTAGTATAGGTCCAGGGAGGAGTGAAAAACTGTTTTTT. The genes are TRBV19 and TRBJ1-4, with D perhaps matching TRBD1 (5 bases). The CDR3 spans 15 residues. Looked up from germline, CDR1 is LNHDA and CDR2 is SQIVND (reference sequence). V was clipped by 1 base and J by 7 bases, with 13 bases between them.

V and J are TRBV29-1 and TRBJ2-3; 9 positions agree with TRBD1. The CDR3 covers 15 residues. Germline CDR1 and CDR2: SQVTM and ANQGSEA. Losses at the gene ends were 8 bases for V and 0 bases for J; bases not matched to a gene: 9. The CDR3 sequence is CSSGGGQGSTDTQYF. The CDR3 DNA reads as TGCAGCTCTGGGGGGGGACAGGGTAGCACAGATACGCAGTATTTT.